The clone carrying this T cell receptor (beta chain) came up a few times. CDR3 length: 14 residues. J was trimmed by 2 bases and V by 4 bases; bases with no gene match: 5. Germline CDR1 is MNHEY and CDR2 is SVGEGT. The source of the sample is a study of blood T cell repertoires in COVID-19. Across the study: Specimens from acute and convalescent COVID-19 originated in the United States, Italy and Spain. T cells, B-cell-depleted T cells, or PBMCs supplied cDNA or gDNA.

Source study methods: Amplified reference gene primers provided the basis for estimating nucleated cell counts. Sequenced by immunoSEQ multiplex PCR; TCRdb stores in-frame clones only, minus some. V and J calls and clone size are given by that table; D and trimming were obtained from the DNA. The sample includes roughly 41,000 clones, around four fifths of them seen just once. The source of this sequence is a woman of 80 years or more with acute or convalescent COVID-19. The sample was peripheral blood. V is TRBV6-2 or TRBV6-3 and J is TRBJ2-7, with 7 bases matching TRBD1. The CDR3 is CASSSTGSPYEQYF. The CDR3, as DNA: TGTGCCAGCAGTTCGACAGGGTCCCCCTACGAGCAGTACTTC.